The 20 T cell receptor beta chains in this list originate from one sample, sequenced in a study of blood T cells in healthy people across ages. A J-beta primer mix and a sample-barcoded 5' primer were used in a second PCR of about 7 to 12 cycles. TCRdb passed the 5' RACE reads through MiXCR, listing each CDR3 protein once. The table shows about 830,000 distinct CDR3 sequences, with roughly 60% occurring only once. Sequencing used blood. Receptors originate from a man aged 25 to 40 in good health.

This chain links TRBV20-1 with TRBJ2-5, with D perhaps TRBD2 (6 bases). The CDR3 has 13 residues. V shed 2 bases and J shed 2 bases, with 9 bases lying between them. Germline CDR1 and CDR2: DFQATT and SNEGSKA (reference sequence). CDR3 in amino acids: CSARIAAQETQYF. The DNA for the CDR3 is TGCAGTGCTAGAATAGCGGCACAAGAGACCCAGTACTTC.

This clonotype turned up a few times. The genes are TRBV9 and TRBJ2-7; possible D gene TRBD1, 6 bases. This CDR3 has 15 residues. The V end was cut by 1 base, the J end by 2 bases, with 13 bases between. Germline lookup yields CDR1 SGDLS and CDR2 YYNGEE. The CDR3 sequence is CASSVRVQGPYEQYF. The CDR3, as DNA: TGTGCCAGCAGCGTACGGGTACAGGGCCCCTACGAGCAGTACTTC.

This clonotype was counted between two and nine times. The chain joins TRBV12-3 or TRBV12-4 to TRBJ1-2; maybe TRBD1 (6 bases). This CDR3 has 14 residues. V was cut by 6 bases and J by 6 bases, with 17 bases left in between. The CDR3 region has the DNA TGTGCCAGCAGCCGGGGCAGGGACAAAAATGGCTACACCTTC. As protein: CASSRGRDKNGYTF.

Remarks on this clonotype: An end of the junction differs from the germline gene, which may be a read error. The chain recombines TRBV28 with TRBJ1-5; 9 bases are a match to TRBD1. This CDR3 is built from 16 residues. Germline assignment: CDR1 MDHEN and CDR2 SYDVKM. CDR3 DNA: TGTGCCAGCAGTTCCCGAGGGGACAGGGCTCCTCAGTCCCAGCATTTT. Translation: CASSSRGDRAPQSQHF.

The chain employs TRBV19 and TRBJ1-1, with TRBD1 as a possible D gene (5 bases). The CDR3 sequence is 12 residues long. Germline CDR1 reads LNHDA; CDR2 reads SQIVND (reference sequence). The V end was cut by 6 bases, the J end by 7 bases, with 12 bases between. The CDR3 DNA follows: TGTGCCAGTAGCATGTTTGGGGGTGAAGCTTTCTTT. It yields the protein CASSMFGGEAFF.

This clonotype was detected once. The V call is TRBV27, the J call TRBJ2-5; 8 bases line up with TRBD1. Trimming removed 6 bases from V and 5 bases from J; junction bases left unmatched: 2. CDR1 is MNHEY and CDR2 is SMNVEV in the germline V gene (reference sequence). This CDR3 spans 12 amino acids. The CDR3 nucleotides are TGTGCCAGCAGGACAGGGGATGAGACCCAGTACTTC. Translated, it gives CASRTGDETQYF.

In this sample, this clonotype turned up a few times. The CDR3 region is CASSPGEYYEQYF. As DNA, the CDR3 is TGTGCCAGCAGCCCCGGGGAGTACTACGAGCAGTACTTC. This sequence joins TRBV12-3 or TRBV12-4 and TRBJ2-7, with a possible D match to TRBD2 (5 bases). V lost 6 bases and J 3 bases, leaving 12 bases between the germline ends. The CDR3 totals 13 residues.

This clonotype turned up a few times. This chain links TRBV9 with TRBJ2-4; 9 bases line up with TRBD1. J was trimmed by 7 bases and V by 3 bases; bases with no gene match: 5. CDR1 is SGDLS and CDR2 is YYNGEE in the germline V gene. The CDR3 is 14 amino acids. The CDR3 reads CASSATGGRNIQYF. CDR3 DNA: TGTGCCAGCAGCGCCACAGGGGGCAGGAACATTCAGTACTTC. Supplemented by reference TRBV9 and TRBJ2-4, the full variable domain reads DSGVTQTPKHLITATGQRVTLRCSPRSGDLSVYWYQQSLDQGLQFLIQYYNGEERAKGNILERFSAQQFPDLHSELNLSSLELGDSALYFCASSATGGRNIQYFGAGTRLSVL.

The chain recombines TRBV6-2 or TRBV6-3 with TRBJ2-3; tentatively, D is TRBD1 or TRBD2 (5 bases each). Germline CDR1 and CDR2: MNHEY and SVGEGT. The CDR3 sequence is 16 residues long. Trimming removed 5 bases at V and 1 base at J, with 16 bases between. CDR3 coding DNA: TGTGCCAGCAGTGCCCCGGGACCCGGAGGCACAGATACGCAGTATTTT. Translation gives CASSAPGPGGTDTQYF.

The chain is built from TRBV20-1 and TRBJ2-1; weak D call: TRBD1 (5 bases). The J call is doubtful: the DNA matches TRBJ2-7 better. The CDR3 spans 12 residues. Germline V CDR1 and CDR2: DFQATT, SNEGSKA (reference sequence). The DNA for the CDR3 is TGCAGTGCTAGAGGACAGACCAGCGAGCAGTACTTC. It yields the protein CSARGQTSEQYF.

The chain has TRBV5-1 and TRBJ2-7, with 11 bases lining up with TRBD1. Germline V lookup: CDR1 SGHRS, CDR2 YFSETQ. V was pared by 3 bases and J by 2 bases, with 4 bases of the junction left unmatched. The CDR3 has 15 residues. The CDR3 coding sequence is TGCGCCAGCAGCTCGACGGGACAGGGGGCCTACGAGCAGTACTTC. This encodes CASSSTGQGAYEQYF.

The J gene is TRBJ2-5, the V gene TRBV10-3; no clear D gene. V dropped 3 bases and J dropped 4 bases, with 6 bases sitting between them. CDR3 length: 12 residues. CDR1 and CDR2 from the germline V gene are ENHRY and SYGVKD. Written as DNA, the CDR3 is TGTGCCATCAGTGAAAAAGGAGAGACCCAGTACTTC. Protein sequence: CAISEKGETQYF.

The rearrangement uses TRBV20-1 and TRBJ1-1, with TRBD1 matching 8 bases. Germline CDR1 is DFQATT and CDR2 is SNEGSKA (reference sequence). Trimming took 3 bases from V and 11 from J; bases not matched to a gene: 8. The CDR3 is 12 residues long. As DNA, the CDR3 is TGCAGTGCTAGCTCGACAGGGGAACAGGCTTTCTTT. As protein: CSASSTGEQAFF.

DNA of the CDR3: TGTGCCAGCAGTTTACTGGGGCCCTCCTACAATGAGCAGTTCTTC. This codes for CASSLLGPSYNEQFF. The chain employs TRBV28 and TRBJ2-1, with TRBD1 as a possible D gene (5 bases). The V gene lost 2 bases and the J gene lost 0 bases, with 8 bases spanning the gap. The length of the CDR3 is 15 residues. Germline lookup yields CDR1 MDHEN and CDR2 SYDVKM.

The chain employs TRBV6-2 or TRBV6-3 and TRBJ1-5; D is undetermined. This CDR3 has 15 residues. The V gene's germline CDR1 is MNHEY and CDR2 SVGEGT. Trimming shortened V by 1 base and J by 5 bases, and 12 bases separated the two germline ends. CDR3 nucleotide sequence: TGTGCCAGCAGTTACTTTGGGAGAGCGGATCAGCCCCAGCATTTT. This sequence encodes CASSYFGRADQPQHF.

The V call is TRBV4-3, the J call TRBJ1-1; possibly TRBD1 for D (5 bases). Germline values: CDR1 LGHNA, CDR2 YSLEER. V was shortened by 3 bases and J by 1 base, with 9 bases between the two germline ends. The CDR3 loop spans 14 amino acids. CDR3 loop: CASSHWGENTEAFF. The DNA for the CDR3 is TGCGCCAGCAGCCATTGGGGGGAGAACACTGAAGCTTTCTTT.

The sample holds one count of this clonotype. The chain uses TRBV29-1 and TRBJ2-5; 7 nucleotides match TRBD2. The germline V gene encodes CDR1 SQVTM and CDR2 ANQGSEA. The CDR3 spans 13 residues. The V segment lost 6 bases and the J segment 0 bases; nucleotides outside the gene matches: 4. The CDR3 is CSVAGVNQETQYF. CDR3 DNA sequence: TGCAGCGTGGCGGGGGTAAACCAAGAGACCCAGTACTTC.

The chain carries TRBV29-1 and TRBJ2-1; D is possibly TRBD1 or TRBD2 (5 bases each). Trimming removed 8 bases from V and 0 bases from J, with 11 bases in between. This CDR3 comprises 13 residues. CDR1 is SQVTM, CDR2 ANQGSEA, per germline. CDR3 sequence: CSTGQSSYNEQFF. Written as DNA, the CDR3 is TGCAGCACGGGGCAGAGCTCCTACAATGAGCAGTTCTTC.

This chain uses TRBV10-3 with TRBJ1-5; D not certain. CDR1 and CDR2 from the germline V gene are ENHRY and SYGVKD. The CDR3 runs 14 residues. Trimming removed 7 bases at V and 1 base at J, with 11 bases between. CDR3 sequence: CAINNRASNQPQHF. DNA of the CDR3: TGTGCCATCAACAACCGGGCCAGCAATCAGCCCCAGCATTTT.

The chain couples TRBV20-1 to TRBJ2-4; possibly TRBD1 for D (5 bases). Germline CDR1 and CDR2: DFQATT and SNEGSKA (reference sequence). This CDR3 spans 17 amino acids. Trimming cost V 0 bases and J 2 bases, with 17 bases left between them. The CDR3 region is CSARDVPRQGPKNIQYF. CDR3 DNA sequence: TGCAGTGCTAGAGATGTCCCCCGGCAGGGCCCCAAAAACATTCAGTACTTC.